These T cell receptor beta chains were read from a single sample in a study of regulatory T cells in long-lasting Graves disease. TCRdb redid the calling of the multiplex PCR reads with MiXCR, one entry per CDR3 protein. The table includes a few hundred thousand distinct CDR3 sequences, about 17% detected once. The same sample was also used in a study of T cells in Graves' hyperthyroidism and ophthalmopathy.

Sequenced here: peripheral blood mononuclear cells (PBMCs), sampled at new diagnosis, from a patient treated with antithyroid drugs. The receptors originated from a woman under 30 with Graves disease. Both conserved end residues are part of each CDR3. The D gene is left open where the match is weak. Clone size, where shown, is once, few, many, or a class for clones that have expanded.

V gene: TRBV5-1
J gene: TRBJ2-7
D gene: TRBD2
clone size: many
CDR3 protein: CASSLGGLVGYEQYF
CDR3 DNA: TGCGCCAGCAGCTTGGGGGGACTAGTAGGCTACGAGCAGTACTTC

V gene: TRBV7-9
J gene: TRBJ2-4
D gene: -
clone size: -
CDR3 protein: CASSLDNWKNIQYF
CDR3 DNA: TGTGCCAGCAGCCTAGACAATTGGAAAAACATTCAGTACTTC

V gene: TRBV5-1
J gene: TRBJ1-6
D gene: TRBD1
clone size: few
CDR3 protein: CASSKSGTGVYNSPLHF
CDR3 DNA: TGCGCCAGCAGCAAATCCGGGACAGGGGTCTATAATTCACCCCTCCACTTT

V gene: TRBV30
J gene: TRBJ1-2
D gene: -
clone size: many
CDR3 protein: CAWSVYRESGYTF
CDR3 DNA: TGTGCCTGGAGTGTTTACAGGGAAAGTGGCTACACCTTC

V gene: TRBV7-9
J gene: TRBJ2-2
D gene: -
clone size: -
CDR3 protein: CASSLDGGELFF
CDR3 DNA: TGTGCCAGCAGCTTAGACGGCGGGGAGCTGTTTTTT

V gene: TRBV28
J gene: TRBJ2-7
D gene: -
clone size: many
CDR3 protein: CASSSRGRRQYF
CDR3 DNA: TGTGCCAGCAGTTCCCGCGGGCGACGGCAGTACTTC

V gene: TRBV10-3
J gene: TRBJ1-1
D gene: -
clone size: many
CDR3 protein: CATYPPGGTEAFF
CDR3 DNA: TGTGCCACCTACCCACCGGGCGGCACTGAAGCTTTCTTT

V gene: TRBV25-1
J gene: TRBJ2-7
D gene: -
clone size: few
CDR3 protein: CASSPGQLRGLEQYF
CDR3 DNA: TGTGCCAGCAGCCCCGGACAGTTACGGGGGCTCGAGCAGTACTTC

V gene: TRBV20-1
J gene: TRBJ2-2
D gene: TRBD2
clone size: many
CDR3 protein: CSASRILAGERSGELFF
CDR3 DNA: TGCAGTGCTAGCCGAATATTAGCGGGAGAGAGGTCCGGGGAGCTGTTTTTT

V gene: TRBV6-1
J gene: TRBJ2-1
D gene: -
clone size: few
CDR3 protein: CASTHNPKLGQFF
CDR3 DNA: TGTGCCAGCACCCACAATCCGAAATTGGGGCAGTTCTTC

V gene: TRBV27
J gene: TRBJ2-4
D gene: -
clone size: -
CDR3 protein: CASSPDRGAKNIQYF
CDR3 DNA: TGTGCCAGCAGCCCCGACCGCGGGGCCAAAAACATTCAGTACTTC

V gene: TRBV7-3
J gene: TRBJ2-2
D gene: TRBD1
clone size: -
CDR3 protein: CASRLTGGYTGELFF
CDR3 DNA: TGTGCCAGCAGGCTCACAGGGGGTTACACCGGGGAGCTGTTTTTT

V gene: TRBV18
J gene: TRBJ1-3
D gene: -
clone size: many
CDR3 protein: CASSPQGRSGNTIYF
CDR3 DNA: TGTGCCAGCTCACCCCAGGGCCGGTCTGGAAACACCATATATTTT

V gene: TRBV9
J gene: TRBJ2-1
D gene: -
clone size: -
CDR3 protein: CASSSRLVSYNEQFF
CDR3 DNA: TGTGCCAGCAGCTCTCGACTAGTCTCCTACAATGAGCAGTTCTTC

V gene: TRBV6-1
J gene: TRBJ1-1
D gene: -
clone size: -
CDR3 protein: CASRASGYTEAFF
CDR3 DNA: TGTGCCAGCAGGGCATCAGGGTACACTGAAGCTTTCTTT

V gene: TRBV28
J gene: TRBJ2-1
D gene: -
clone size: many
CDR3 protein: CASSQQASSEQFF
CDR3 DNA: TGTGCCAGCAGCCAACAGGCCAGCAGTGAGCAGTTCTTC

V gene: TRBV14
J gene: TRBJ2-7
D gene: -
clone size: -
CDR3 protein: CASSQEEDYEQYF
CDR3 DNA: TGTGCCAGCAGCCAAGAGGAGGACTACGAGCAGTACTTC